This note documents a single T cell receptor beta chain sequence. No cognate antigen has been identified for it. One base away there is no much larger clone; base qualities are not given. The sample's time point label, decoded: after dendritic cell vaccination, including at tumor progression/relapse. Selection of patients required sufficient residual fresh-frozen tumor tissue and over two years of available survival data. An isocitrate dehydrogenase mutation was not carried by any of the glioblastoma patients, although molecular status was otherwise variable. PBMC were collected before vaccination, two weeks after the third vaccination, and at tumor progression if progression occurred. Genomic DNA was extracted with the Qiagen DNeasy Blood extraction Kit. This sample is drawn from a study of glioma-infiltrating T cells after dendritic cell vaccination listed by TCRdb under 2016. For the study in its entirety: The cohort comprised approximately 15 glioblastoma patients from Phase I and II dendritic cell vaccination trials, 9 newly diagnosed and 6 with recurrent disease. Between 2003 and 2012, the patients were given dendritic cell vaccination pulsed with autologous tumor lysate. The vaccine consisted of monocyte-derived dendritic cells cultured approximately seven days with IL-4 and GM-CSF, then pulsed overnight with autologous tumor lysate. Each patient was given three intradermal dendritic cell vaccine injections, spaced two weeks apart, in the arm below the axilla. Tumor-infiltrating lymphocyte content was quantified and tumor and blood repertoires were compared in dendritic cell-vaccinated glioblastoma patients by deep sequencing of TCR beta CDR3 regions. TCR sequencing metrics, including TIL content and tumor-blood repertoire overlap, were correlated with survival after dendritic cell vaccination.

The paper as a whole reports these results and caveats: Longer time to progression and overall survival after dendritic cell vaccination were predicted by higher estimated pretreatment TIL content. The TCR overlap response model with three groups was called speculative and said to need prospective validation. No direct relationship between TCR clonality and survival was found, suggesting that a diverse polyclonal response may matter. The cohort was small and heterogeneous, with few patients having full blood and tumor sets and even fewer initial-recurrent tumor pairs.

Using the immunoSEQ assay, TCRB CDR3 regions were amplified from roughly 2 micrograms of genomic DNA, or from all available DNA when less than that was on hand. The multiplex PCR relied on 60 forward primers for TCR V beta segments and 13 reverse primers for J beta segments. To estimate the number of reads per starting template, synthetic control templates were added to each sample at limiting dilution. Sequencing produced 87 bp reads on the Illumina HiSeq System. On the authors' methods: To remove PCR and sequencing errors, closely related sequences were merged with a nearest neighbor algorithm. TCR overlap was defined as the percentage of unique tumor TCR beta sequences that were also found in the peripheral blood of the same patient. In its TCRdb copy, this immuneACCESS table keeps in-frame sequences only and misses some clones. Where compared with another copy, unresolved V genes explain less than half of these, and the others have no known cause. The V and J calls and clone size come from that table; D and trimming were worked out from the DNA. The sample yields 55,000 to 75,000 clones; just under 85% were counted once. The ten largest clones represent 15% to 19% of the sample.

The cysteine opens and the phenylalanine closes a CDR3 of 16 amino acids. CDR3 DNA is the only sequence kept; it has 48 bases, read in frame from the first base. The germline V gene encodes CDR1 MGHRA and CDR2 YSYEKL. V is cut by 5 bases and J by 0 bases, and the space between the germline ends is 13 bases. This specimen consisted of blood, obtained after dendritic cell vaccination. The rearranged chain carries TRBV4-1 and TRBJ2-2; TRBD1 could be the D gene, as 6 bases match. The TCR comes from a human donor with glioblastoma. The nucleotides are TGCGCCAGCAGCTCCCGACAGGCGGCGAACACCGGGGAGCTGTTTTTT. Its translation reads: CASSSRQAANTGELFF.